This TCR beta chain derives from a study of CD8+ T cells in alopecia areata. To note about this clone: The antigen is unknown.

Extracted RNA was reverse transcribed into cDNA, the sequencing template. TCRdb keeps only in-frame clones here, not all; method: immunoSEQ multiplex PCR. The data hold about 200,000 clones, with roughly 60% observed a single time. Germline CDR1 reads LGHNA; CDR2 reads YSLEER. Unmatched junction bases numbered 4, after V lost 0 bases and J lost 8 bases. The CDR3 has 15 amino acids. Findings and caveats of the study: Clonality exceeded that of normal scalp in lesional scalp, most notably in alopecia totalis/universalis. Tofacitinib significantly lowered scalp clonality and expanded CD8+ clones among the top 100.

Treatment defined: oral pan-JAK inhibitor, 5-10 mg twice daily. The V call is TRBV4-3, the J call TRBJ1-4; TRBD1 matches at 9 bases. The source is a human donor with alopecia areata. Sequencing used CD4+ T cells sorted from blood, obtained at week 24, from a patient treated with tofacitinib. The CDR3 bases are TGCGCCAGCAGCCAAGAGGGACAGGGTGGGGAAAAACTGTTTTTT. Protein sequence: CASSQEGQGGEKLFF.